Sequencing of this TCR beta chain was carried out in a study of cytomegalovirus exposure and HLA in healthy donors. Primers: 60 Vbeta forward and 13 Jbeta reverse. Clones were sequenced by immunoSEQ multiplex PCR, and TCRdb holds only the in-frame ones, with some missing. Of fewer than 90,000 clones in the sample, over 60% were seen once. The germline gives CDR1 SGHTA, CDR2 FQGNSA. After removal of 5 bases from V and 0 bases from J, the junction contained 6 bases not matched to a gene. CDR3 length equals 16 residues. The specimen sequenced was PBMCs. The source is a man aged 25 to 40 in good health and CMV-seronegative. The chain has TRBV7-2 and TRBJ2-3; 9 nucleotides match TRBD2. CDR3 coding DNA: TGTGCCAGCAGCCCCACCCTAGCGGGGAGCACAGATACGCAGTATTTT. The encoded protein is CASSPTLAGSTDTQYF.